This T cell receptor beta chain was captured by sequencing in a study of T cell responses to AZD1222 COVID-19 vaccine. The CDR3 has 15 amino acids. Trimming left V 3 bases short and J 0 bases short, with 9 bases between. From germline, CDR1 is SGDLS and CDR2 YYNGEE. Here immunoSEQ multiplex PCR was the method, and the copy in TCRdb shows in-frame clones only, minus some. This table holds 50,000 or so clones, approximately 88% found once. The origin of this receptor is an adult in good health. Sequences were derived from peripheral blood, sampled on day 0 of AZD1222 vaccination. The chain links TRBV9 to TRBJ2-2; D gene unclear. The chain's CDR3 is CASSARRTNTGELFF. DNA for the CDR3: TGTGCCAGCAGCGCCCGGCGGACGAACACCGGGGAGCTGTTTTTT. Filled out from reference TRBV9 and TRBJ2-2, the complete variable domain reads DSGVTQTPKHLITATGQRVTLRCSPRSGDLSVYWYQQSLDQGLQFLIQYYNGEERAKGNILERFSAQQFPDLHSELNLSSLELGDSALYFCASSARRTNTGELFFGEGSRLTVL.